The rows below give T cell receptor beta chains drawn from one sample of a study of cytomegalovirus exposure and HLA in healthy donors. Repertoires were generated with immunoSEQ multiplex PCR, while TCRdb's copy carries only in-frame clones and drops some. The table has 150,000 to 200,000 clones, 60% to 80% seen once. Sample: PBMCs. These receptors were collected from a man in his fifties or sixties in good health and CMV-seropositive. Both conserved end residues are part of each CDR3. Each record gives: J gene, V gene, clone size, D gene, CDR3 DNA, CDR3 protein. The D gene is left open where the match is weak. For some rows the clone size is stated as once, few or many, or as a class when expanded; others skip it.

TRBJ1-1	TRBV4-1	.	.	TGCGCCAGCCTCCCGGGGGGGCCGGAAGGGGTTCGATCCACTGAAGCTTTCTTT	CASLPGGPEGVRSTEAFF
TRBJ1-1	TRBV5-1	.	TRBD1	TGCGCCAGCAGCCCTGGGACAGGGGGAGCTGAAGCTTTCTTT	CASSPGTGGAEAFF
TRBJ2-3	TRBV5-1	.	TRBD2	TGCGCCAGCAGCTCCGGACTAGCGGGCACAGATACGCAGTATTTT	CASSSGLAGTDTQYF
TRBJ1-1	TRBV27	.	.	TGTGCCAGCAGTCCCCAGGGACATTCGAACACTGAAGCTTTCTTT	CASSPQGHSNTEAFF
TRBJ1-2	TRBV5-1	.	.	TGCGCCAGCAGCCCCCTAGGCCCTAACTATGGCTACACCTTC	CASSPLGPNYGYTF
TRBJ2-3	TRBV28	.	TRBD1	TGTGCCAGCAGTACACAGGGGTATACGCAGTATTTT	CASSTQGYTQYF
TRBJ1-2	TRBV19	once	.	TGTGCCAGTAGTATAGGGAGAGGCAGGGCGAATAGTCTAGGAGGCTACACCTTC	CASSIGRGRANSLGGYTF
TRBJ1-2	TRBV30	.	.	TGTGCCTGGAGTGGATGGACGGGAGACCTTAACTATGGCTACACCTTC	CAWSGWTGDLNYGYTF
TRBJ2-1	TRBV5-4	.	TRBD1	TGTGCCAGCAGCAAGGGGACAGGGGGATACAATGAGCAGTTCTTC	CASSKGTGGYNEQFF
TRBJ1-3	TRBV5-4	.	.	TGTGCCAGCAGCTTTCAGGGAATGGATGGAAACACCATATATTTT	CASSFQGMDGNTIYF